A selection of T cell receptor beta chains follows, all from one sample in a study of blood T cell repertoires in COVID-19. The data were produced by immunoSEQ multiplex PCR, yet TCRdb's version contains in-frame clones alone and is incomplete. The sample lists tens of thousands of clones; approximately 89% were seen once. Sequencing was performed on peripheral blood. The receptors originated from a man aged 45-60 years with acute or convalescent COVID-19. Each CDR3 is given with its conserved first and last residue. Each record gives: J gene, V gene, clone size, D gene, CDR3 DNA, CDR3 protein. D genes are given only for firm matches. Some rows mark clone size as missing; the rest say once, few, many or name a class of expanded clone.

>TRBJ1-3|TRBV27|.|TRBD1
TGTGCCAGCAGACCGGGACAGGGAAGGAACACCATATATTTT
CASRPGQGRNTIYF
>TRBJ2-3|TRBV29-1|.|.
TGCAGCGTTGAAGATCGGCGGGGGCACACAGATACGCAGTATTTT
CSVEDRRGHTDTQYF
>TRBJ2-7|TRBV21-1|once|.
TGTGCCAGCAGCAAAAGGGTGAGCGGGGGAGACTACGAGCAGTACTTC
CASSKRVSGGDYEQYF
>TRBJ2-5|TRBV3-1/TRBV3-2|.|.
TGTGCCAGCAGCCAAGTAACCGGGGTTGTAGAGACCCAGTACTTC
CASSQVTGVVETQYF
>TRBJ1-3|TRBV13|once|TRBD1
TGTGCCAGCAGCTCCGGGACAGGGAACTCTGGAAACACCATATATTTT
CASSSGTGNSGNTIYF
>TRBJ1-5|TRBV6-1|.|.
TGTGCCAGCAGTGAACACAATCAGCCCCAGCATTTT
CASSEHNQPQHF
>TRBJ1-6|TRBV3-1/TRBV3-2|once|.
TGTGCCAGCAGCCAGCGCGGGGGGTATAATTCACCCCTCCACTTT
CASSQRGGYNSPLHF
>TRBJ2-3|TRBV24-1|.|.
TGTGCCACCTCAGGGGGGCTGGTAGATACGCAGTATTTT
CATSGGLVDTQYF
>TRBJ2-3|TRBV5-1|.|TRBD1
TGCGCCAGCAGCTTGACGGGACAGGGAACAGATACGCAGTATTTT
CASSLTGQGTDTQYF
>TRBJ2-1|TRBV7-3|.|.
TGTGCCAGCAGCATAACACCGAGCTCCTACAATGAGCAGTTCTTC
CASSITPSSYNEQFF
>TRBJ1-1|TRBV9|.|TRBD1
TGTGCCAGCAGCGTAGGGCCAGGGGGCACTGAAGCTTTCTTT
CASSVGPGGTEAFF
>TRBJ2-5|TRBV5-1|.|.
TGCGCCAGCAGCTTGGGGTCGGGTCCCAGAGAGACCCAGTACTTC
CASSLGSGPRETQYF
>TRBJ2-7|TRBV6-5|.|.
TGTGCCAGCAGCACTAGTTTTAGGACTCCCGAGCAGTACTTC
CASSTSFRTPEQYF
>TRBJ1-5|TRBV7-2|.|.
TGTGCCAGCAGCTTAACATACGACAGTCCTAGCAATCAGCCCCAGCATTTT
CASSLTYDSPSNQPQHF
>TRBJ1-2|TRBV19|.|.
TGTGCCAGTAGTATGTATCAGGGGCCGGGTGGCTATGGCTACACCTTC
CASSMYQGPGGYGYTF
>TRBJ1-2|TRBV19|.|TRBD1
TGTGCCAGTAGTATACGAACAGGGGACAGGCTTCCCTATGGCTACACCTTC
CASSIRTGDRLPYGYTF
>TRBJ2-1|TRBV11-2|.|TRBD2
TGTGCCAGCAGCTTAGCTACTAGCGGTTACAATGAGCAGTTCTTC
CASSLATSGYNEQFF
>TRBJ1-4|TRBV19|.|.
TGTGCCAGTAACCCATCGGGGGGTACTAATGAAAAACTGTTTTTT
CASNPSGGTNEKLFF
>TRBJ1-1|TRBV7-3|.|.
TGTGCCAGCAGCTTAAGGGGGGGTGAAGCTTTCTTT
CASSLRGGEAFF
>TRBJ2-3|TRBV30|.|.
TGTGCCTGGAGCTGGGACAAACTTTCCACAGATACGCAGTATTTT
CAWSWDKLSTDTQYF
>TRBJ1-5|TRBV2|.|TRBD1
TGTGCCAGCAGTGGGACAGGTGGTAATCAGCCCCAGCATTTT
CASSGTGGNQPQHF
>TRBJ2-5|TRBV20-1|.|.
TGCAGTGCTCGTGCTAATGGCAGGGCTCGGGAGACCCAGTACTTC
CSARANGRARETQYF
>TRBJ2-2|TRBV6-6|.|TRBD1
TGTGCCAGCAGGGGGACAGAGAACACCGGGGAGCTGTTTTTT
CASRGTENTGELFF
>TRBJ1-2|TRBV6-5|.|.
TGTGCCAGCAGGGGGTCGTCTAGAGGGCCTTATGGCTACACCTTC
CASRGSSRGPYGYTF
>TRBJ2-3|TRBV2|once|.
TGTGCCAGCAGTGAAAAGCGGGCGGGGTCTAGCACAGATACGCAGTATTTT
CASSEKRAGSSTDTQYF
>TRBJ2-3|TRBV7-2|.|TRBD2
TGTGCCAGCAGGCGGGGGGGTAGCACAGATACGCAGTATTTT
CASRRGGSTDTQYF
>TRBJ1-1|TRBV14|.|TRBD1
TGTGCCAGCAGCCCGAACCCGGGACAGACCACGATCACTGAAGCTTTCTTT
CASSPNPGQTTITEAFF
>TRBJ1-2|TRBV4-1|.|TRBD1
TGCGCCAGCAGCCTCGAACCCTGGGGACAGGGGGGTGGCTACACCTTC
CASSLEPWGQGGGYTF
>TRBJ2-2|TRBV10-3|.|TRBD2
TGTGCCATCAGTGATCGAAGCGGGGCGAACACCGGGGAGCTGTTTTTT
CAISDRSGANTGELFF
>TRBJ1-1|TRBV19|.|.
TGTGCCAGTAGTATATTCGTTATGAACACTGAAGCTTTCTTT
CASSIFVMNTEAFF
>TRBJ1-2|TRBV6-5|.|TRBD1
TGTGCCAGCAGTTACTCCGGGACAGGGTCTGGCTACACCTTC
CASSYSGTGSGYTF
>TRBJ1-5|TRBV20-1|once|.
TGCAGTGCTAGTGGGGGGGTGTATCAGCCCCAGCATTTT
CSASGGVYQPQHF
>TRBJ1-6|TRBV19|.|.
TGTGCCAGTAGGGCCTTTGAGGTTTTCGATAATTCACCCCTCCACTTT
CASRAFEVFDNSPLHF